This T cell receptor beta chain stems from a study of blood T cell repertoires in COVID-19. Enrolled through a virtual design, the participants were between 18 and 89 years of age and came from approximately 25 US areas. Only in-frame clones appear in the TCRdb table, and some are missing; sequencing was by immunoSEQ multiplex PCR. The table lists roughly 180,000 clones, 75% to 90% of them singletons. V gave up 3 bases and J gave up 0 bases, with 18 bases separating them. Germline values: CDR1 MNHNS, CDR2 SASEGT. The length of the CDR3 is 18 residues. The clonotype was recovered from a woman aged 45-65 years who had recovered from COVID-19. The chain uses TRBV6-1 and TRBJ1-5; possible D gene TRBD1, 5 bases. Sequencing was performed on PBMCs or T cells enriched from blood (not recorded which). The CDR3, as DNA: TGTGCCAGCAGTGACACTGGAGGGGTGCCCTATAGCAATCAGCCCCAGCATTTT. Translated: CASSDTGGVPYSNQPQHF.